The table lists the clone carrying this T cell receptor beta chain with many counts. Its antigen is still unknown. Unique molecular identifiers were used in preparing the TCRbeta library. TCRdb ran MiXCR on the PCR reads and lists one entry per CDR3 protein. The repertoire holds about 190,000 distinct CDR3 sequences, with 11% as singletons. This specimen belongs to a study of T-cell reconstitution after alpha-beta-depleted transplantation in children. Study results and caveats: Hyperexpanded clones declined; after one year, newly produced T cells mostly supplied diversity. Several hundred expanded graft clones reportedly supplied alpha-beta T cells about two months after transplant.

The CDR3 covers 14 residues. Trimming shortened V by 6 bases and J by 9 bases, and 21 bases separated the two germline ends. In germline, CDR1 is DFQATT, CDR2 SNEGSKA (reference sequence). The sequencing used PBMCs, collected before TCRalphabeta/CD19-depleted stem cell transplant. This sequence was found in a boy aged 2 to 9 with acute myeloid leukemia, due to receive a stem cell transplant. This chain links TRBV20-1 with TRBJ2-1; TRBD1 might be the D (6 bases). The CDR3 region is CSAFRDMPTGEQFF. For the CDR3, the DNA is TGCAGTGCCTTCCGGGACATGCCAACCGGTGAGCAGTTCTTC.